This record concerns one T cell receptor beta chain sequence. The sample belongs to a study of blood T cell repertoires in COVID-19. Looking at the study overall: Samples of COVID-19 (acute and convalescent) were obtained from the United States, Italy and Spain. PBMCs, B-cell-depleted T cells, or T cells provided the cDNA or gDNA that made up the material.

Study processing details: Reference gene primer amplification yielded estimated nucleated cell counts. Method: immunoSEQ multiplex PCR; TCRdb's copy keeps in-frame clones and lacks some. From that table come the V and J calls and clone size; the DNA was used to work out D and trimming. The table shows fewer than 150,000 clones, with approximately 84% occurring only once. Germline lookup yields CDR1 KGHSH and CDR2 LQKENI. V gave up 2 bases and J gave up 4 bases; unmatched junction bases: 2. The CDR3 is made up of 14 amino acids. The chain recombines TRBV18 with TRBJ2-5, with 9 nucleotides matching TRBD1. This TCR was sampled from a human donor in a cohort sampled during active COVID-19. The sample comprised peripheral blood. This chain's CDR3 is CASSPTGGGETQYF. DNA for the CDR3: TGTGCCAGCTCACCAACAGGGGGCGGAGAGACCCAGTACTTC.